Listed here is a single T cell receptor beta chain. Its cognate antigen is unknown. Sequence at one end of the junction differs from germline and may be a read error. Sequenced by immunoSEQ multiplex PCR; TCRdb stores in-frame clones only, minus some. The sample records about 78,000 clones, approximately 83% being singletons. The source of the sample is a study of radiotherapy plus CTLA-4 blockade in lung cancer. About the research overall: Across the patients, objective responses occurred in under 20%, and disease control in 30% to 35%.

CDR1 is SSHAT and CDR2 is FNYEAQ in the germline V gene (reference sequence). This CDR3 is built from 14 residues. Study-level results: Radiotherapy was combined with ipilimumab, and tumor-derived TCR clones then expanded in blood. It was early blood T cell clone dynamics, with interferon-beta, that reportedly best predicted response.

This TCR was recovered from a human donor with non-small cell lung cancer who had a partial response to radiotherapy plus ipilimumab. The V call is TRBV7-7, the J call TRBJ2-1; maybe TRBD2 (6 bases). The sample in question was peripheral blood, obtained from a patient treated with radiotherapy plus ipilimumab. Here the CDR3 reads CASSETRSVNEQFF. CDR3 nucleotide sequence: TGTGCTAGCAGTGAGACTAGGTCAGTCAATGAGCAGTTCTTC.